The 21 T cell receptor beta chains presented below share a single source sample, sequenced in a study of T cell changes during pregnancy in multiple sclerosis. Assay: immunoSEQ multiplex PCR; the TCRdb copy retains only in-frame clones and omits some. Of about 87,000 clones listed, 80% to 95% were seen once; the top ten hold approximately 1.3%. The material was peripheral blood, obtained in the third trimester of pregnancy. Every receptor here comes from a female donor in good health, enrolled as a control in a pregnancy study.

The chain couples TRBV9 to TRBJ1-2; 9 positions match TRBD1. Germline V gene lookup returns CDR1 SGDLS and CDR2 YYNGEE. V shed 0 bases and J 1 base; nucleotides not matched to a gene: 4. This CDR3 has 16 residues. The CDR3 DNA reads TGTGCCAGCAGCGTAGACGGGACAGGGTTTAACTATGGCTACACCTTC. Translating it yields CASSVDGTGFNYGYTF.

This chain joins TRBV19 and TRBJ2-1; TRBD2 might be the D (5 bases). V dropped 5 bases and J dropped 5 bases, with 16 bases sitting between them. Germline CDR1 and CDR2: LNHDA and SQIVND (reference sequence). The CDR3 is 15 amino acids. The CDR3 here is CASSLGWASHNEQFF. In nucleotides, the CDR3 is TGTGCCAGTAGTCTCGGCTGGGCTAGCCACAATGAGCAGTTCTTC.

This chain joins TRBV2 and TRBJ1-4, with a tentative D call TRBD1 (5 bases). Germline CDR1 SNHLY, CDR2 FYNNEI. The germline V and J ends were trimmed by 8 bases and 7 bases, with 17 bases remaining between them. This CDR3 spans 14 amino acids. The CDR3 is CASQGTGGSEKLFF. CDR3 bases: TGTGCCAGCCAAGGGACCGGGGGGAGTGAAAAACTGTTTTTT. The whole variable domain, remainder taken from reference TRBV2 and TRBJ1-4, is EPEVTQTPSHQVTQMGQEVILRCVPISNHLYFYWYRQILGQKVEFLVSFYNNEISEKSEIFDDQFSVERPDGSNFTLKIRSTKLEDSAMYFCASQGTGGSEKLFFGSGTQLSVL.

V and J are TRBV2 and TRBJ1-5; 7 bases agree with TRBD1. Germline CDR1 SNHLY, CDR2 FYNNEI. After removal of 8 bases from V and 6 bases from J, the junction contained 13 bases not matched to a gene. This CDR3 is built from 15 residues. CDR3 coding DNA: TGTGCCAGCGGGTTTCAGACAGGGTCTGGTCAGCCCCAGCATTTT. Amino acids: CASGFQTGSGQPQHF. Based on the CDR3 plus reference TRBV2 and TRBJ1-5, the full variable domain is EPEVTQTPSHQVTQMGQEVILRCVPISNHLYFYWYRQILGQKVEFLVSFYNNEISEKSEIFDDQFSVERPDGSNFTLKIRSTKLEDSAMYFCASGFQTGSGQPQHFGDGTRLSIL.

The CDR3 nucleotides are TGTGCCCCCAGGGCCAGGACCCACACAGATACGCAGTATTTT. It specifies CAPRARTHTDTQYF. The chain combines TRBV2 with TRBJ2-3; a weak D match, TRBD1 (5 bases). The germline V gene has CDR1 SNHLY and CDR2 FYNNEI. V gave up 11 bases and J gave up 2 bases, with 17 bases separating them. This CDR3 has 14 amino acids.

The rearrangement links TRBV19 to TRBJ2-2; 7 nucleotides align to TRBD2. V lost 5 bases to trimming and J lost 6 bases; unmatched junction nucleotides: 12. CDR3 length: 16 residues. Germline V gives CDR1 LNHDA, CDR2 SQIVND (reference sequence). The CDR3 region has the DNA TGTGCCAGTAGTCTCGAAGCGGGAAGCCTGTCCGGGGAGCTGTTTTTT. Its translation: CASSLEAGSLSGELFF.

This clone was seen only once. V usage is TRBV2 and J usage is TRBJ1-1; 7 bases align to TRBD1. This CDR3 region has 16 residues. Germline trimming cut 4 bases from V and 3 bases from J; bases unmatched to any gene: 11. Germline CDR1 SNHLY, CDR2 FYNNEI. This chain's CDR3 is CASSGATGAMDTEAFF. The CDR3 DNA follows: TGTGCCAGCAGTGGGGCAACAGGGGCGATGGACACTGAAGCTTTCTTT. The full variable domain, with the rest looked up from reference TRBV2 and TRBJ1-1, is EPEVTQTPSHQVTQMGQEVILRCVPISNHLYFYWYRQILGQKVEFLVSFYNNEISEKSEIFDDQFSVERPDGSNFTLKIRSTKLEDSAMYFCASSGATGAMDTEAFFGQGTRLTVV.

The gene calls are TRBV4-1 and TRBJ2-5; 7 nucleotides agree with TRBD2. Losses at the gene ends were 3 bases for V and 5 bases for J; bases not matched to a gene: 6. CDR1 and CDR2 (germline): MGHRA, YSYEKL. The CDR3 runs 14 residues. DNA for the CDR3: TGCGCCAGCAGCCACCGACTAGCCTCGGAGACCCAGTACTTC. This encodes CASSHRLASETQYF.

V is TRBV7-9 and J is TRBJ1-4; no clear D gene. Per the germline V gene, CDR1 is SEHNR and CDR2 is FQNEAQ (reference sequence). Between the trimmed V and J ends, which lost 8 bases and 4 bases, there was a span of 11 bases. This CDR3 spans 13 amino acids. DNA of the CDR3: TGTGCCAGCGAGGAAGGCCGTAATGAAAAACTGTTTTTT. Amino acids: CASEEGRNEKLFF.

This chain links TRBV6-5 with TRBJ1-1; D call uncertain. From germline, CDR1 is MNHEY and CDR2 SVGAGI. The CDR3 loop spans 15 amino acids. Trimming removed 5 bases from V and 3 bases from J, with 16 bases in between. In nucleotides, the CDR3 is TGTGCCAGCAGTCCCACCCGGGGTTTGTACACTGAAGCTTTCTTT. It encodes CASSPTRGLYTEAFF.

The count of this clone is one. The chain employs TRBV28 and TRBJ2-7, with 7 bases matching TRBD1. The germline V gene has CDR1 MDHEN and CDR2 SYDVKM. This CDR3 is 15 amino acids long. Germline trimming cut 2 bases from V and 0 bases from J; bases unmatched to any gene: 4. The CDR3 region is CASSLTTGVSYEQYF. The CDR3 region has the DNA TGTGCCAGCAGTTTAACCACAGGGGTCTCCTACGAGCAGTACTTC.

This rearrangement joins TRBV23-1 to TRBJ2-3; no clear D. TRBV23-1 is sorted into the ORF group, with uncertain function. CDR3 length equals 9 residues. Trimming removed 8 bases from V and 9 bases from J, with 6 bases in between. The CDR3 DNA follows: TGCGCCAGCCCCCAGACGCAGTATTTT. Protein sequence: CASPQTQYF.

This chain links TRBV9 with TRBJ1-3, with 9 bases identical to TRBD1. This CDR3 comprises 16 residues. Germline loops: CDR1 SGDLS, CDR2 YYNGEE. J lost 2 bases, V lost 2 bases, and 5 bases had no gene match. The CDR3 nucleotides are TGTGCCAGCAGCGTTACAGGGGGCGCGACTGGAAACACCATATATTTT. This codes for CASSVTGGATGNTIYF.

V gene TRBV28 combines with J gene TRBJ1-5; D is unresolved. The ends were cut back, 6 bases at V and 9 bases at J, with 21 bases in the middle. This CDR3 contains 15 residues. Germline V lookup: CDR1 MDHEN, CDR2 SYDVKM. CDR3 in DNA: TGTGCCAGCAGGTCCCTCCCGGGAGGGTCCCTGCCCCAGCATTTT. Amino acids: CASRSLPGGSLPQHF. The full variable domain, its missing parts supplied by reference TRBV28 and TRBJ1-5, is DVKVTQSSRYLVKRTGEKVFLECVQDMDHENMFWYRQDPGLGLRLIYFSYDVKMKEKGDIPEGYSVSREKKERFSLILESASTNQTSMYLCASRSLPGGSLPQHFGDGTRLSIL.

A note on this clone: Distinct nucleotide sequences in the sample also encode this CDR3. This chain uses TRBV5-1 with TRBJ2-3; unclear D gene. The CDR3 covers 15 residues. CDR1 SGHRS and CDR2 YFSETQ come from the germline V gene. Trimming stripped 4 bases from V and 1 base from J, with 13 bases between. CDR3 residues: CASSRLGVGTDTQYF. CDR3 DNA: TGCGCCAGCAGCCGACTGGGTGTAGGCACAGATACGCAGTATTTT.

This clone is a singleton in its sample. The chain is built from TRBV5-6 and TRBJ2-7; 15 nucleotides line up with TRBD2. The CDR3 runs 17 residues. V lost 0 bases and J lost 2; bases outside the gene matches: 3. CDR1 SGHDT and CDR2 YYEEEE come from the germline V gene. In DNA form, the CDR3 reads TGTGCCAGCAGCTTGGAGGGACTAGCGGGAGGCCCCTACGAGCAGTACTTC. This translates into CASSLEGLAGGPYEQYF.

This clone was picked up one time. The genes are TRBV9 and TRBJ2-2; D not certain. The CDR3 extends over 13 amino acids. Trimming left V 3 bases short and J 3 bases short, with 6 bases between. CDR1 SGDLS and CDR2 YYNGEE come from the germline V gene. The CDR3 here is CASSATDTGELFF. DNA for the CDR3: TGTGCCAGCAGCGCCACAGACACCGGGGAGCTGTTTTTT.

This CDR3 is CASSLQRGGNTEAFF. In DNA, the CDR3 is TGTGCCAGCAGCTTACAACGGGGTGGGAACACTGAAGCTTTCTTT. The V call is TRBV5-4, the J call TRBJ1-1; D uncertain. This CDR3 comprises 15 residues. The V end was cut by 2 bases, the J end by 1 base, with 12 bases between. Germline loops: CDR1 SGHNT, CDR2 YYREEE (reference sequence). Full variable domain (missing parts from reference TRBV5-4 and TRBJ1-1): ETGVTQSPTHLIKTRGQQVTLRCSSQSGHNTVSWYQQALGQGPQFIFQYYREEENGRGNFPPRFSGLQFPNYSSELNVNALELDDSALYLCASSLQRGGNTEAFFGQGTRLTVV.

This clone was recorded once. The genes are TRBV6-1 and TRBJ2-7; maybe TRBD1 (8 bases). Germline V gene lookup returns CDR1 MNHNS and CDR2 SASEGT. The CDR3 is 15 residues long. Trimming took off 3 bases at V and 2 bases at J, with 14 bases between the two ends. The CDR3 DNA is TGTGCCAGCAGTGAGAGCGGGACAGGCCCCTACGAGCAGTACTTC. Translation gives CASSESGTGPYEQYF.

This clone was seen only once. The chain joins TRBV19 to TRBJ2-7, with 8 positions matching TRBD1. V shed 10 bases and J 3 bases; nucleotides not matched to a gene: 8. The CDR3 is 13 residues long. Germline CDR1 is LNHDA and CDR2 is SQIVND (reference sequence). In DNA, the CDR3 is TGTGCCACCACCGGGACAGGACTCTACGAGCAGTACTTC. It is translated as CATTGTGLYEQYF.

The J gene is TRBJ2-2, the V gene TRBV4-1; perhaps TRBD2 as D (6 bases). CDR1 and CDR2 (germline): MGHRA, YSYEKL. The CDR3 has 18 amino acids. V was clipped by 2 bases and J by 7 bases, with 23 bases between them. Here the CDR3 reads CASSQSPTRRGRGGELFF. The DNA for the CDR3 is TGCGCCAGCAGCCAATCCCCAACCAGAAGAGGGCGGGGCGGGGAGCTGTTTTTT.